This passage covers 21 T cell receptor beta chains from one sample sequenced in a study of blood T cells in healthy people across ages. Alongside a J-beta primer mix, a sample-barcoded 5' primer served in a second PCR lasting 7 to 11 cycles. MiXCR was run by TCRdb on the 5' RACE reads, yielding one entry per CDR3 protein. The sample holds over 600,000 distinct CDR3 sequences, approximately 40% seen once. Sequencing was performed on blood. Receptor source: a man at least 80 years old in good health.

This clonotype was seen a few times. CDR3 in amino acids: CASSYETGDNEQFF. CDR3 DNA: TGTGCCAGCAGTTACGAGACAGGGGACAATGAGCAGTTCTTC. V and J are TRBV6-6 and TRBJ2-1, with 8 positions matching TRBD1. Germline V lookup: CDR1 MNHNY, CDR2 SVGAGI (reference sequence). Trimming removed 2 bases from V and 5 bases from J; junction bases left unmatched: 2. This CDR3 comprises 14 residues.

This clonotype was counted ten times or more. The chain recombines TRBV6-2 or TRBV6-3 with TRBJ2-7; 9 nucleotides agree with TRBD1. Germline assignment: CDR1 MNHEY and CDR2 SVGEGT. Unmatched junction bases numbered 10, after V lost 7 bases and J lost 3 bases. This CDR3 is 15 amino acids long. CDR3 amino acids: CASTQTRGQGYEQYF. DNA for the CDR3: TGTGCCAGCACTCAAACGCGGGGACAGGGCTACGAGCAGTACTTC.

In this sample, this clonotype turned up a few times. This sequence joins TRBV20-1 and TRBJ1-1; TRBD1 might be the D (5 bases). Trimming took off 1 base at V and 4 bases at J, with 10 bases between the two ends. Germline V gene sequence: CDR1 DFQATT, CDR2 SNEGSKA (reference sequence). The CDR3 extends over 13 amino acids. The CDR3 coding sequence is TGCAGTGCTAGAGTGGGGAGGGGCACTGAAGCTTTCTTT. This translates into CSARVGRGTEAFF.

This chain joins TRBV7-2 and TRBJ2-7; 11 bases are a match to TRBD2. Germline V CDR1 and CDR2: SGHTA, FQGNSA. The CDR3 sequence is 15 residues long. Trimming removed 1 base from V and 3 bases from J; junction bases left unmatched: 2. CDR3 coding DNA: TGTGCCAGCAGCTTAGTTGGGACTAGCGGCTACGAGCAGTACTTC. This translates into CASSLVGTSGYEQYF. Using reference TRBV7-2 and TRBJ2-7 for the parts outside the CDR3, the full variable domain is GAGVSQSPSNKVTEKGKDVELRCDPISGHTALYWYRQSLGQGLEFLIYFQGNSAPDKSGLPSDRFSAERTGGSVSTLTIQRTQQEDSAVYLCASSLVGTSGYEQYFGPGTRLTVT.

The chain is built from TRBV27 and TRBJ1-4; D remains ambiguous. This CDR3 is 16 amino acids long. V was clipped by 0 bases and J by 7 bases, with 15 bases between them. Germline loops: CDR1 MNHEY, CDR2 SMNVEV (reference sequence). The CDR3 loop is CASSLSNSVGREKLFF. CDR3 DNA: TGTGCCAGCAGTTTATCTAACTCCGTAGGGCGTGAAAAACTGTTTTTT.

The chain joins TRBV7-3 to TRBJ2-2; D remains unclear. V was clipped by 5 bases and J by 4 bases, with 5 bases between them. Germline lookup yields CDR1 SGHTA and CDR2 FQGTGA. The CDR3 totals 12 residues. The CDR3 loop is CASSPSTGELFF. The CDR3 DNA sequence: TGTGCCAGCAGCCCGTCCACCGGGGAGCTGTTTTTT.

This sequence joins TRBV29-1 and TRBJ2-7, with 8 bases identical to TRBD1. The V and J ends lost 7 bases and 0 bases, in that order; junction bases with no gene match: 8. CDR1 and CDR2 (germline): SQVTM, ANQGSEA. The CDR3 covers 14 residues. The CDR3 sequence: CSGIGQGNSYEQYF. Here the CDR3 DNA reads TGCAGCGGGATAGGACAGGGTAACTCCTACGAGCAGTACTTC.

This clonotype was seen a handful of times. This rearrangement joins TRBV24-1 to TRBJ2-4; 10 bases agree with TRBD2. The assigned J gene may be wrong: the sequence end matches TRBJ2-7 better. CDR3 length: 14 residues. Germline loops: CDR1 KGHDR, CDR2 SFDVKD. CDR3 sequence (DNA): TGTGCCACCAGTGATGAAAGCGGGAGGGACGAGCAGTACTTC. Translated, it gives CATSDESGRDEQYF.

In this sample, this clonotype turned up a few times. This CDR3 reads CASSDRLGGWDEQYF. The CDR3 DNA sequence: TGTGCCAGCAGTGACCGGTTGGGGGGTTGGGACGAGCAGTACTTC. This chain uses TRBV2 with TRBJ2-7, with D possibly TRBD2 on 6 matching bases. There are 15 residues in the CDR3. V dropped 3 bases and J dropped 5 bases, with 17 bases sitting between them. The germline CDR1 and CDR2 sequences are SNHLY and FYNNEI.

This clonotype was counted a single time. Since a much larger clone is just one base distant, this may be a read error. This chain joins TRBV18 and TRBJ2-7; D may be TRBD2 (6 bases). V lost 6 bases to trimming and J lost 7 bases, with 19 bases between them. The CDR3 sequence is 14 residues long. Germline-derived CDR1 and CDR2 are KGHSH and LQKENI. In DNA, the CDR3 is TGTGCCAGCTCGACGGGGAGGAGATCTGAAGAGCAGTACTTC. It yields the protein CASSTGRRSEEQYF.

As regards this clonotype: A much larger clonotype is one base distant, so this may be a read error. The rearrangement uses TRBV29-1 and TRBJ2-5; D remains ambiguous. V was pared by 5 bases and J by 0 bases, with 10 bases between. Germline V gene sequence: CDR1 SQVTM, CDR2 ANQGSEA. The CDR3 contains 13 residues. The CDR3 nucleotides are TGCAGCGTTCAGCCCCAGAACCAAGAGACCCAGTACTTC. As protein: CSVQPQNQETQYF.

CDR3 nucleotide sequence: TGCGCCAGCAGCCAAGACGGTTGTGGGGCTTTCTTT. Its protein product is CASSQDGCGAFF. The rearrangement uses TRBV4-3 and TRBJ1-1; no definite D call. CDR1 is LGHNA and CDR2 is YSLEER in the germline V gene. V lost 0 bases to trimming and J lost 11 bases, with 10 bases between them. This CDR3 has 12 residues.

This clonotype was seen only a few times. The rearrangement joins TRBV7-6 to TRBJ2-2, with D perhaps matching TRBD2 (5 bases). V shed 1 base and J shed 5 bases, with 17 bases lying between them. This CDR3 region has 17 residues. The germline V gene has CDR1 SGHVS and CDR2 FNYEAQ. This chain's CDR3 is CASSLVVGGLTTGELFF. Written as DNA, the CDR3 is TGTGCCAGCAGCTTAGTGGTTGGCGGACTCACGACCGGGGAGCTGTTTTTT.

There are many counts of this clonotype. The chain couples TRBV20-1 to TRBJ2-5, with D hard to call. The CDR3 extends over 12 amino acids. CDR1 is DFQATT and CDR2 is SNEGSKA in the germline V gene (reference sequence). Trimming shortened V by 3 bases and J by 4 bases, and 9 bases separated the two germline ends. CDR3 residues: CSASTAAETQYF. The DNA of the CDR3 is TGCAGTGCTAGCACCGCCGCAGAGACCCAGTACTTC.

The chain joins TRBV6-2 or TRBV6-3 to TRBJ2-1; D gene unclear. Germline-derived CDR1 and CDR2 are MNHEY and SVGEGT. The CDR3 spans 12 residues. V was shortened by 0 bases and J by 9 bases, with 6 bases between the two germline ends. The CDR3 sequence is CASSYSGREQFF. The DNA of the CDR3 is TGTGCCAGCAGTTACTCGGGCCGTGAGCAGTTCTTC.

J is TRBJ2-3 and V is TRBV20-1, with TRBD2 matching over 8 bases. CDR3 length: 18 amino acids. J was trimmed by 0 bases and V by 1 base; bases with no gene match: 12. From germline, CDR1 is DFQATT and CDR2 SNEGSKA (reference sequence). CDR3 in DNA: TGCAGTGCTAGAGCCACCTCCGGGAGGGGGAGTAGCACAGATACGCAGTATTTT. It encodes CSARATSGRGSSTDTQYF.

The sample holds a few counts of this clonotype. J is TRBJ2-3 and V is TRBV14; tentative D call: TRBD1 (6 bases). V dropped 0 bases and J dropped 8 bases, with 15 bases sitting between them. From germline, CDR1 is SGHDN and CDR2 FVKESK. The CDR3 is made up of 15 amino acids. The CDR3 loop is CASSQETGPTPTQYF. In DNA form, the CDR3 reads TGTGCCAGCAGCCAAGAAACAGGGCCCACTCCTACGCAGTATTTT.

In its sample, this clonotype was seen a few times. V usage is TRBV7-9 and J usage is TRBJ2-7; 11 positions agree with TRBD2. CDR3 length: 15 residues. Germline V CDR1 and CDR2: SEHNR, FQNEAQ (reference sequence). V was clipped by 4 bases and J by 6 bases; unmatched bases: 8. The CDR3 protein is CASSWATSGKGEQYF. DNA for the CDR3: TGTGCCAGCAGCTGGGCGACTAGCGGGAAAGGCGAGCAGTACTTC.

This chain joins TRBV18 and TRBJ1-1; TRBD1 agrees at 7 bases. V shed 3 bases and J 8 bases; nucleotides not matched to a gene: 12. From germline, CDR1 is KGHSH and CDR2 LQKENI. The CDR3 extends over 15 amino acids. CDR3 bases: TGTGCCAGCTCACCGGGTGGGACAGCCTTCGGCGAAGCTTTCTTT. Translating gives CASSPGGTAFGEAFF.

V is TRBV4-2 and J is TRBJ1-4; possible D gene TRBD1, 5 bases. Deletions cut 1 base from V and 6 bases from J, with 9 bases between. The CDR3 is made up of 14 amino acids. Germline V lookup: CDR1 LGHNA, CDR2 YNFKEQ. This CDR3 is CASSQGQGDEKLFF. DNA of the CDR3: TGTGCCAGCAGCCAAGGCCAGGGCGATGAAAAACTGTTTTTT.

This rearrangement joins TRBV20-1 to TRBJ2-1; D gene unclear. The CDR3 length is 13 residues. From germline, CDR1 is DFQATT and CDR2 SNEGSKA (reference sequence). V shed 1 base and J shed 10 bases, with 14 bases lying between them. This CDR3 is CSARADSLGEQFF. DNA of the CDR3: TGCAGTGCTAGAGCAGACTCCCTCGGGGAGCAGTTCTTC.